These 22 T cell receptor beta chains share one sample of origin, sequenced in a study of CD8+CD57+ T cells in acquired aplastic anemia (dated by TCRdb to the late 2010s). This sample was sequenced with an Illumina HiSeq 2000. Genomic DNA was used as template for profiling of TCR beta VDJ combinations and CDR3 sequences. TCRdb reprocessed the public reads (quality trimming at Q25 with fastp, clone calling with MiXCR) and kept in-frame beta chains. Every entry covers one CDR3 protein and lists the most common genes and DNA from its rows. The sample table records about 81,000 distinct CDR3 sequences; under 50% of these occur just once. The leading ten clones occupy 66% of the sample. Material for sequencing was sorted CD4+, CD8+, or CD8+CD57+ T cells (not recorded which) from PBMCs. These receptors were obtained from a human donor in good health, serving as a control.

A remark on this clonotype: This may arise from a read error, as a much more abundant clone is one base away. The chain combines TRBV14 with TRBJ2-1; tentatively, D is TRBD1 (5 bases). In germline, CDR1 is SGHDN, CDR2 FVKESK. The CDR3 has 13 residues. CDR3 DNA sequence: TGTGCCAGCACCCAGGGTTCGGGCAATGGGCAGTTCTTC. This translates into CASTQGSGNGQFF.

This clonotype was counted many times. V and J are TRBV14 and TRBJ2-1; the match to TRBD1 covers 11 bases. After removal of 4 bases from V and 12 bases from J, the junction contained 11 bases not matched to a gene. Germline CDR1 reads SGHDN; CDR2 reads FVKESK. The CDR3 is 15 residues long. CDR3 coding DNA: TGTGCCAGCAGCCGACCGGGACAGGGGGATTTGGGGCAGTTCTTC. It is translated as CASSRPGQGDLGQFF. The full variable domain, rest sourced from reference TRBV14 and TRBJ2-1, is EAGVTQFPSHSVIEKGQTVTLRCDPISGHDNLYWYRRVMGKEIKFLLHFVKESKQDESGMPNNRFLAERTGGTYSTLKVQPAELEDSGVYFCASSRPGQGDLGQFFGPGTRLTVL.

This clonotype was counted between two and nine times. This may arise from a read error, as a much more abundant clone is one base away. This chain links TRBV9 with TRBJ2-2, with D unresolved. V shed 3 bases and J shed 7 bases, with 4 bases lying between them. Germline values: CDR1 SGDLS, CDR2 YYNGEE. This CDR3 has 11 amino acids. CDR3 nucleotides: TGTGCCAGCAGCGCTATCGGGGAGCTGTTTTTT. Its translation: CASSAIGELFF. Full variable domain (outside the CDR3, taken from reference TRBV9 and TRBJ2-2): DSGVTQTPKHLITATGQRVTLRCSPRSGDLSVYWYQQSLDQGLQFLIQYYNGEERAKGNILERFSAQQFPDLHSELNLSSLELGDSALYFCASSAIGELFFGEGSRLTVL.

This clonotype was counted ten times or more. This chain links TRBV12-3 or TRBV12-4 with TRBJ1-2, with 11 positions matching TRBD1. The length of the CDR3 is 14 residues. J lost 4 bases, V lost 5 bases, and 3 bases had no gene match. CDR3 region: CASSGQGAAYGYTF. In nucleotides, the CDR3 is TGTGCCAGCAGTGGACAGGGGGCGGCCTATGGCTACACCTTC.

In its sample, this clonotype was seen many times. The chain has TRBV9 and TRBJ2-7, with D perhaps matching TRBD1 (5 bases). V lost 0 bases and J 6 bases, leaving 13 bases between the germline ends. This CDR3 contains 14 residues. Germline values: CDR1 SGDLS, CDR2 YYNGEE. CDR3: CASSVVGQGAEQYF. CDR3 coding DNA: TGTGCCAGCAGCGTAGTTGGCCAAGGGGCCGAGCAGTACTTC. Full variable domain (outside the CDR3, taken from reference TRBV9 and TRBJ2-7): DSGVTQTPKHLITATGQRVTLRCSPRSGDLSVYWYQQSLDQGLQFLIQYYNGEERAKGNILERFSAQQFPDLHSELNLSSLELGDSALYFCASSVVGQGAEQYFGPGTRLTVT.

Details on this clonotype: Just one base apart from a much larger clone, this may be a read error. The gene calls are TRBV25-1 and TRBJ1-2, with D unclear. Germline V gene lookup returns CDR1 MGHDK and CDR2 SYGVNS. CDR3 length: 13 residues. V lost 3 bases to trimming and J lost 8 bases, with 13 bases between them. The CDR3 spells CASSDANFGGYTF. CDR3 bases: TGTGCCAGCAGTGATGCAAATTTTGGGGGCTACACCTTC.

This clonotype was found many times. This rearrangement joins TRBV24-1 to TRBJ2-2; 9 nucleotides align to TRBD1. Trimming removed 7 bases from V and 2 bases from J; junction bases left unmatched: 4. Germline assignment: CDR1 KGHDR and CDR2 SFDVKD. This CDR3 comprises 15 residues. CDR3 DNA: TGTGCCACCAGATCGGACAGGGGCAACACCGGGGAGCTGTTTTTT. This sequence encodes CATRSDRGNTGELFF.

As DNA, the CDR3 is TGCGCCAGCAGTTACTCCCAGGTTGGGACTGAAGCTTTCTTT. It is translated as CASSYSQVGTEAFF. This rearrangement joins TRBV10-2 to TRBJ1-1; D not certain. Germline V CDR1 and CDR2: WSHSY, SAAADI. V gave up 5 bases and J gave up 5 bases, with 15 bases separating them. This CDR3 is 14 amino acids long.

This clonotype appeared a few times. The V and J genes are TRBV25-1 and TRBJ2-3; D tentatively fits TRBD1 or TRBD2 (5 bases each). The CDR3 spans 16 residues. Trimming left V 5 bases short and J 0 bases short, with 15 bases between. CDR1 MGHDK and CDR2 SYGVNS come from the germline V gene. The CDR3 spells CASSYLAGSSTDTQYF. CDR3 sequence (DNA): TGTGCCAGCAGTTATTTGGCAGGGAGCAGCACAGATACGCAGTATTTT. Supplemented by reference TRBV25-1 and TRBJ2-3, the full variable domain reads EADIYQTPRYLVIGTGKKITLECSQTMGHDKMYWYQQDPGMELHLIHYSYGVNSTEKGDLSSESTVSRIRTEHFPLTLESARPSHTSQYLCASSYLAGSSTDTQYFGPGTRLTVL.

This clonotype appeared many times. J is TRBJ2-7 and V is TRBV19; D is ambiguous. The CDR3 extends over 13 amino acids. Germline loops: CDR1 LNHDA, CDR2 SQIVND (reference sequence). Trimming left V 9 bases short and J 2 bases short, with 14 bases between. CDR3 in DNA: TGTGCCAGCGGGCCGGGTCCAACCTACGAGCAGTACTTC. Translated, it gives CASGPGPTYEQYF.

Here the CDR3 reads CASSLARTSQRDTQYF. CDR3 DNA: TGTGCCAGCAGCTTAGCTAGGACTAGCCAGCGGGATACGCAGTATTTT. The chain couples TRBV25-1 to TRBJ2-3; 8 nucleotides line up with TRBD2. Germline loops: CDR1 MGHDK, CDR2 SYGVNS. The CDR3 has 16 residues. Losses at the gene ends were 6 bases for V and 6 bases for J; bases not matched to a gene: 14.

The V gene is TRBV30, the J gene TRBJ2-3, with D tentatively TRBD1 (6 bases). CDR1 is GTSNPN, CDR2 SVGIG, per germline (reference sequence). This CDR3 comprises 13 residues. V was pared by 2 bases and J by 0 bases, with 6 bases between. DNA for the CDR3: TGTGCCTGGAGTACAGGGAGCACAGATACGCAGTATTTT. Protein product: CAWSTGSTDTQYF. Full variable domain (rest looked up from reference TRBV30 and TRBJ2-3): SQTIHQWPATLVQPVGSPLSLECTVEGTSNPNLYWYRQAAGRGLQLLFYSVGIGQISSEVPQNLSASRPQDRQFILSSKKLLLSDSGFYLCAWSTGSTDTQYFGPGTRLTVL.

V gene TRBV29-1 combines with J gene TRBJ1-1, with D possibly TRBD1 on 5 matching bases. Germline V lookup: CDR1 SQVTM, CDR2 ANQGSEA. CDR3 length: 13 amino acids. Trimming pared 5 bases from V and 2 bases from J, leaving 12 bases between. The chain's CDR3 is CSVQDGGNTEAFF. The CDR3 coding sequence is TGCAGCGTTCAGGACGGGGGAAACACTGAAGCTTTCTTT.

This clonotype was found a few times. CDR3 protein: CASSSGLAGGWSSYNEQFF. Here the CDR3 DNA reads TGTGCCAGCAGTTCTGGACTAGCGGGGGGCTGGAGCTCCTACAATGAGCAGTTCTTC. This chain joins TRBV12-3 or TRBV12-4 and TRBJ2-1, with TRBD2 matching over 14 bases. V was clipped by 4 bases and J by 0 bases; unmatched bases: 8. The CDR3 length is 19 residues.

V usage is TRBV2 and J usage is TRBJ1-3, with D uncertain. The V gene's germline CDR1 is SNHLY and CDR2 FYNNEI. V was clipped by 5 bases and J by 4 bases, with 12 bases between them. The CDR3 totals 14 residues. Here the CDR3 DNA reads TGTGCCAGCAGTCTGGACCCCATCGGAAACACCATATATTTT. It yields the protein CASSLDPIGNTIYF.

The chain combines TRBV15 with TRBJ1-2; D is unclear. Germline V lookup: CDR1 LNHNV, CDR2 YYDKDF (reference sequence). The CDR3 contains 13 residues. V lost 3 bases, J lost 8 bases, and 13 bases lay in between. The CDR3 loop reads CATSRERAYGYTF. The CDR3 DNA sequence: TGTGCCACCAGCAGGGAGCGGGCGTACGGCTACACCTTC.

V is TRBV11-2 and J is TRBJ1-1; D ambiguous. This CDR3 region has 15 residues. The V gene lost 3 bases and the J gene lost 1 base, with 12 bases spanning the gap. Germline V lookup: CDR1 SGHAT, CDR2 FQNNGV. CDR3 DNA: TGTGCCAGCAGCTTCCTCGGACGGGAGAACACTGAAGCTTTCTTT. This sequence encodes CASSFLGRENTEAFF.

This clonotype turned up a few times. V usage is TRBV2 and J usage is TRBJ1-4; possible D gene TRBD1, 5 bases. The CDR3 has 14 residues. V was clipped by 3 bases and J by 10 bases, with 15 bases between them. Germline V gene sequence: CDR1 SNHLY, CDR2 FYNNEI. The CDR3, as DNA: TGTGCCAGCAGTGACGACGTGGACGGGGGAAAACTGTTTTTT. It is translated as CASSDDVDGGKLFF. The entire variable domain, with the rest obtained from reference TRBV2 and TRBJ1-4, is as follows: EPEVTQTPSHQVTQMGQEVILRCVPISNHLYFYWYRQILGQKVEFLVSFYNNEISEKSEIFDDQFSVERPDGSNFTLKIRSTKLEDSAMYFCASSDDVDGGKLFFGSGTQLSVL.

This clonotype was observed a handful of times. The V call is TRBV30, the J call TRBJ2-7, with D perhaps matching TRBD2 (6 bases). Trimming removed 0 bases from V and 7 bases from J, with 25 bases in between. Germline V lookup: CDR1 GTSNPN, CDR2 SVGIG (reference sequence). The CDR3 loop spans 17 amino acids. The CDR3 coding sequence is TGTGCCTGGAGTGTAGGGGAGGCTCGAATTACACAAGTAGAGCAGTACTTC. Protein sequence: CAWSVGEARITQVEQYF.

Ten or more counts support this clonotype. V usage is TRBV6-1 and J usage is TRBJ2-7; TRBD1 or TRBD2 may be the D gene (5 bases each). Germline values: CDR1 MNHNS, CDR2 SASEGT. CDR3 length equals 13 residues. V shed 8 bases and J shed 1 base, with 12 bases lying between them. CDR3 sequence reads: CASGATRSYEQYF. In nucleotides, the CDR3 is TGTGCCAGCGGGGCAACTAGATCCTACGAGCAGTACTTC.

In this sample, this clonotype turned up a few times. This sequence joins TRBV4-1 and TRBJ2-2; 11 nucleotides align to TRBD1. The germline gives CDR1 MGHRA, CDR2 YSYEKL. J was trimmed by 5 bases and V by 2 bases; bases with no gene match: 1. The CDR3 covers 15 residues. The CDR3, as DNA: TGCGCCAGCAGCCAAAGGGACAGGGGGACCGGGGAGCTGTTTTTT. Its translation is CASSQRDRGTGELFF.

The rearrangement uses TRBV10-1 and TRBJ1-2, with D perhaps matching TRBD1 (6 bases). Trimming cost V 7 bases and J 4 bases, with 13 bases left between them. CDR1 is WNHNN and CDR2 is SYGVQD in the germline V gene (reference sequence). CDR3 size: 13 residues. The CDR3 coding sequence is TGCGCCAGCACCCAGGACAGACCCTATGGCTACACCTTC. Protein product: CASTQDRPYGYTF.